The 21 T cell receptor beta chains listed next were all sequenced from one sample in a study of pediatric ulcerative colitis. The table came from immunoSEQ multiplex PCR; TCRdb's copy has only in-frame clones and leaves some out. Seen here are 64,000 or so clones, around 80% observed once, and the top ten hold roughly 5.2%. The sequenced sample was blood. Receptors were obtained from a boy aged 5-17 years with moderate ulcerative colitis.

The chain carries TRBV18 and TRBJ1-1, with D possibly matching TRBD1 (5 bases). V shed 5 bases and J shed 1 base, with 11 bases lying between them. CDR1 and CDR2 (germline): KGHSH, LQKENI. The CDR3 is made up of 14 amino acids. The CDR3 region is CASSTNTGNTEAFF. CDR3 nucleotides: TGTGCCAGCTCAACGAATACAGGGAACACTGAAGCTTTCTTT.

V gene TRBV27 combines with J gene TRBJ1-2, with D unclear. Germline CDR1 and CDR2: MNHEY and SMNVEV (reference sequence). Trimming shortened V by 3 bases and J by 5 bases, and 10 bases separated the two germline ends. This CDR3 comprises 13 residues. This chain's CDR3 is CASSFSGSYGYTF. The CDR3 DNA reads TGTGCCAGCAGTTTTTCCGGGTCGTATGGCTACACCTTC.

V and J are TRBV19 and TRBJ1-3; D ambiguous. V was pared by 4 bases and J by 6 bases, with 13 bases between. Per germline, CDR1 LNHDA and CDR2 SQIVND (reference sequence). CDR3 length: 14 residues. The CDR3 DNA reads TGTGCCAGTAGTACCCGGAGGGCAGAAAACACCATATATTTT. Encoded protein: CASSTRRAENTIYF.

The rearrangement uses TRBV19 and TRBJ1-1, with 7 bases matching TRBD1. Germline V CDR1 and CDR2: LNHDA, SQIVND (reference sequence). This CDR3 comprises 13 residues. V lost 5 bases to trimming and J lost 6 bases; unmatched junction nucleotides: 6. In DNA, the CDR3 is TGTGCCAGTAGTCCCTTAGACAGGGCTGAAGCTTTCTTT. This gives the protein CASSPLDRAEAFF.

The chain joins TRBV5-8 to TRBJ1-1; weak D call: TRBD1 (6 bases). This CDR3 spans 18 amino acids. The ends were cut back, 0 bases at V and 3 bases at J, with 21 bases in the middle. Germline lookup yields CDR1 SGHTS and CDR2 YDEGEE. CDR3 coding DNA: TGTGCCAGCAGCTTGGTCTTGGGACACATTCCTAGAGACACTGAAGCTTTCTTT. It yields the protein CASSLVLGHIPRDTEAFF.

The CDR3 region is CASSLGSGQGAKNTEAFF. The CDR3 nucleotides are TGTGCCAGCAGCTTGGGTAGTGGACAGGGGGCGAAAAACACTGAAGCTTTCTTT. The V and J genes are TRBV5-4 and TRBJ1-1, with 11 bases matching TRBD1. V shed 0 bases and J 2 bases; nucleotides not matched to a gene: 9. This CDR3 is built from 18 residues. Germline values: CDR1 SGHNT, CDR2 YYREEE (reference sequence).

For the CDR3, the DNA is TGTGCCAGCAGCCCTTCTCGAAGAGGACTGTTTTTT. It encodes CASSPSRRGLFF. V and J are TRBV5-8 and TRBJ1-4; no clear D gene. The length of the CDR3 is 12 residues. Trimming shortened V by 4 bases and J by 13 bases, and 14 bases separated the two germline ends. The germline V gene has CDR1 SGHTS and CDR2 YDEGEE. The whole variable domain, remainder taken from reference TRBV5-8 and TRBJ1-4, is EAGVTQSPTHLIKTRGQQATLRCSPISGHTSVYWYQQALGLGLQFLLWYDEGEERNRGNFPPRFSGRQFPNYSSELNVNALELEDSALYLCASSPSRRGLFFGSGTQLSVL.

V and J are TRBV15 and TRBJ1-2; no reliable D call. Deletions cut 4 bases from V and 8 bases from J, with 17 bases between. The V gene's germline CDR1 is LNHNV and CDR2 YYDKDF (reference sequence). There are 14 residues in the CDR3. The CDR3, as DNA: TGTGCCACCAGCAAGCAGCCTCCTGAGGGAGGCTACACCTTC. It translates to CATSKQPPEGGYTF.

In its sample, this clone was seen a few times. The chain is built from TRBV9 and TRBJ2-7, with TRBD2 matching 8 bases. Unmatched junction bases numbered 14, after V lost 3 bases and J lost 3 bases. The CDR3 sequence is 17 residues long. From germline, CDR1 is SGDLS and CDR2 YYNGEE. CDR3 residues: CASSDPSGDSGNYEQYF. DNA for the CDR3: TGTGCCAGCAGCGATCCATCGGGAGATAGCGGGAACTACGAGCAGTACTTC.

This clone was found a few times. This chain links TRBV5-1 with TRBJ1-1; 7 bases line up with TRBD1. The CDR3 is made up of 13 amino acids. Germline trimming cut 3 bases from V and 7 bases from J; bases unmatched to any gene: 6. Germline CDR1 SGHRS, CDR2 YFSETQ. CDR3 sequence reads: CASSSSGQVEAFF. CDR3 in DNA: TGCGCCAGCAGCTCCTCCGGACAGGTTGAAGCTTTCTTT.

The CDR3 here is CASSVVSPLGTDTQYF. The CDR3 DNA reads TGTGCCAGCAGCGTAGTGTCCCCCCTCGGCACAGATACGCAGTATTTT. The chain is built from TRBV9 and TRBJ2-3; D gene uncertain. V gave up 0 bases and J gave up 1 base, with 12 bases separating them. CDR3 size: 16 residues. CDR1 is SGDLS and CDR2 is YYNGEE in the germline V gene.

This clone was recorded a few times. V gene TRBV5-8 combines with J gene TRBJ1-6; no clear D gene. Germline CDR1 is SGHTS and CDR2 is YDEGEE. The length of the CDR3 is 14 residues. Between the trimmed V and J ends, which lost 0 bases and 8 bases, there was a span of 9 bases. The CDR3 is CASSLAPRDSPLHF. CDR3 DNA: TGTGCCAGCAGCTTGGCTCCAAGGGATTCACCCCTCCACTTT.

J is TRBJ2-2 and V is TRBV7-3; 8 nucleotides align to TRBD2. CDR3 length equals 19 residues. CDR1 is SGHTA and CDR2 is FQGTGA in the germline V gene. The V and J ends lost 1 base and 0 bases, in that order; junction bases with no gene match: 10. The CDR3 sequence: CASSLIPSGYTPNTGELFF. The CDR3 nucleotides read TGTGCCAGCAGCTTAATCCCTAGCGGGTATACTCCGAACACCGGGGAGCTGTTTTTT.

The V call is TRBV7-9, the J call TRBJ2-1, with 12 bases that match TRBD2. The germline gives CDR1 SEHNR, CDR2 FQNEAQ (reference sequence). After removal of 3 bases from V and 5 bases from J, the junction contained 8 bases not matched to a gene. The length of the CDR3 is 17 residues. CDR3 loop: CASSFGDPSGRDNEQFF. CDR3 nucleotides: TGTGCCAGCAGCTTTGGGGATCCTAGCGGGAGGGACAATGAGCAGTTCTTC.

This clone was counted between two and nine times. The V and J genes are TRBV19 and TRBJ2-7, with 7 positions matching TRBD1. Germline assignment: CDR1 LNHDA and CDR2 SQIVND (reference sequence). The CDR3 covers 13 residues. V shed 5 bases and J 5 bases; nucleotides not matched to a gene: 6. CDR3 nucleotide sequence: TGTGCCAGTAGTCTCCAGGGGGAGAACGAGCAGTACTTC. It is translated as CASSLQGENEQYF.

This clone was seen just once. DNA for the CDR3: TGTGCCAGCAGTGAGCCCGGGTTACAAGAGACCCAGTACTTC. Its translation: CASSEPGLQETQYF. The J gene is TRBJ2-5, the V gene TRBV25-1; D gene unclear. This CDR3 is built from 14 residues. Germline loops: CDR1 MGHDK, CDR2 SYGVNS. Trimming removed 3 bases from V and 2 bases from J, with 10 bases in between.

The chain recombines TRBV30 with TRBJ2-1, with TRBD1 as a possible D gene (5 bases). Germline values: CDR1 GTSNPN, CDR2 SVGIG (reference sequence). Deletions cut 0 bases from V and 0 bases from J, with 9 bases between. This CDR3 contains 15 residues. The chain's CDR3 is CAWSVDRASYNEQFF. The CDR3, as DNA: TGTGCCTGGAGTGTCGACAGAGCCTCCTACAATGAGCAGTTCTTC.

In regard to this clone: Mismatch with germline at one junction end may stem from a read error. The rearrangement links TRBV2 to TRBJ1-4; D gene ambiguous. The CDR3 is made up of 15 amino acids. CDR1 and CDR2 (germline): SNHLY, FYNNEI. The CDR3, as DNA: TGTGCCAGCAGCAGCGATCGGGGTGATAGGGAAAAACCGTTTTTT. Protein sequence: CASSSDRGDREKPFF.

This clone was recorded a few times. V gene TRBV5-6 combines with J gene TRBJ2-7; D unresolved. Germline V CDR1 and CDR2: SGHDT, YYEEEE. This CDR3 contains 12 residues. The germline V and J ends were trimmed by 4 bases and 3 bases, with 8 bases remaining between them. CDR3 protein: CASSRDIYEQYF. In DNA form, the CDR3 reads TGTGCCAGCAGCAGGGATATCTACGAGCAGTACTTC.

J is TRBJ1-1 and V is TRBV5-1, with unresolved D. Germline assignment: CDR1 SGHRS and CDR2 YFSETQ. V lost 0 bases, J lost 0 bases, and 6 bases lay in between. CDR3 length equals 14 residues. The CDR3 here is CASSLARVNTEAFF. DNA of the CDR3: TGCGCCAGCAGCTTGGCGCGGGTGAACACTGAAGCTTTCTTT.

The DNA of the CDR3 is TGTGCCAGCAGCCCGACAGGGGGCCGATCACCCCTCCACTTT. Its protein is CASSPTGGRSPLHF. The rearrangement links TRBV7-6 to TRBJ1-6; TRBD1 aligns across 10 bases. The CDR3 is 14 residues long. Germline V lookup: CDR1 SGHVS, CDR2 FNYEAQ. The ends lost 5 bases at V and 10 bases at J; junction bases unmatched: 5.